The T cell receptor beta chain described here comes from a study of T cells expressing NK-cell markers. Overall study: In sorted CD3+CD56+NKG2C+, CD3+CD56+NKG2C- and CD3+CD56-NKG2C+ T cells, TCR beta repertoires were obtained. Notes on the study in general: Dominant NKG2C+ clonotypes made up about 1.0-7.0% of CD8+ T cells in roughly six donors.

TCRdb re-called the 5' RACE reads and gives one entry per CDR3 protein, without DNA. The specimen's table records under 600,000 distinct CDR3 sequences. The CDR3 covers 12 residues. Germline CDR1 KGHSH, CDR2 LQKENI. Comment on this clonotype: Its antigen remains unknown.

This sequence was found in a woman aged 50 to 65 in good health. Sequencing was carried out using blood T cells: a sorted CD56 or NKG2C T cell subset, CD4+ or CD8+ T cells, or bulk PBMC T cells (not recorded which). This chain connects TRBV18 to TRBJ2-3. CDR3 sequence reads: CASSLLDDTQYF.